These T cell receptor beta chains were read from a single sample in a study of blood T cells in healthy people across ages. TCRdb used MiXCR to reprocess the 5' RACE reads, holding one entry per CDR3 protein. The sample lists about 1.1 million distinct CDR3 sequences, around two fifths occurring once. Sequenced material: blood. The receptors were gathered from a man aged 18 to 29 in good health. Each CDR3 is given with its conserved first and last residue. A D gene is named only where the DNA matches it firmly. Not all rows give a size; the values are once, few, many and, for expanded clones, a class.

d_call,v_call,clone_size,j_call,cdr3_nt,cdr3_aa
TRBD1,TRBV29-1,few,TRBJ1-2,TGCAGCGTTGACCTCGGGACAGTGGCTGGCTACACCTTC,CSVDLGTVAGYTF
-,TRBV14,-,TRBJ1-2,TGTGCCAGCAGCCAAGTGAACAGAGTCTATGGCTACACCTTC,CASSQVNRVYGYTF
TRBD1,TRBV5-5,few,TRBJ2-5,TGTGCCAGCAGCTTGCCGGGACAGGCCCAACAAGAGACCCAGTACTTC,CASSLPGQAQQETQYF
TRBD2,TRBV9,-,TRBJ2-3,TGTGCCAGCAGCGTAGAAGTAGCGGGGGGGCCAGATACGCAGTATTTT,CASSVEVAGGPDTQYF
-,TRBV20-1,-,TRBJ2-5,TGCAGTGCCGGAACTGGGGACTACCAAGAGACCCAGTACTTC,CSAGTGDYQETQYF
TRBD1,TRBV20-1,-,TRBJ2-2,TGCAGTGCTGGGCCCGGCAGGGGGTCCGGGGAGCTGTTTTTT,CSAGPGRGSGELFF
-,TRBV6-6,few,TRBJ2-6,TGTGCCAGCAGTCGGAGGCTCCGATACTCTGGGGCCAACGTCCTGACTTTC,CASSRRLRYSGANVLTF
-,TRBV29-1,-,TRBJ1-2,TGCAGCGTCCTCGGGCTCTATGGCTACACCTTC,CSVLGLYGYTF
-,TRBV7-9,few,TRBJ1-1,TGTGCCACCAGCATGGTCCGGGCTGAAGCTTTCTTT,CATSMVRAEAFF
TRBD2,TRBV14,-,TRBJ2-7,TGTGTCAGCAGCCGACCAGCGGGAGACAATGAGCAGTACTTC,CVSSRPAGDNEQYF
-,TRBV7-2,-,TRBJ2-5,TGTGCCAGCAGCTCCCCACACCAAGAGACCCAGTACTTC,CASSSPHQETQYF
-,TRBV9,many,TRBJ2-1,TGTGCCAGCAGCGTGGCGGGGACATCCTACAATGAGCAGTTCTTC,CASSVAGTSYNEQFF
TRBD2,TRBV5-1,-,TRBJ2-5,TGCGCCAGCAGCTTTGGGACTAGCTCAGAGACCCAGTACTTC,CASSFGTSSETQYF
-,TRBV5-4,-,TRBJ1-1,TGTGCCAGCAGCTTCCTCCTTGGAACTGAAGCTTTCTTT,CASSFLLGTEAFF
TRBD1,TRBV4-1,-,TRBJ2-7,TGCGCCAGCAGCCAAGAGAGGGGGCGCAGCTACGAGCAGTACTTC,CASSQERGRSYEQYF
TRBD1,TRBV14,-,TRBJ1-1,TGTGCCAGCACCCGGGACAGCTCCTCCACTGAAGCTTTCTTT,CASTRDSSSTEAFF
-,TRBV27,few,TRBJ2-3,TGTGCCAGCAGTTCCTCTACTAGTAGTGGTGGGGATACGCAGTATTTT,CASSSSTSSGGDTQYF
-,TRBV6-2/TRBV6-3,-,TRBJ2-7,TGTGCCAGCAGTTACTCGACACTGCCGGACGGGAACTACGAGCAGTACTTC,CASSYSTLPDGNYEQYF
-,TRBV9,-,TRBJ1-2,TGTGCCAGCAGCGTAGGAGCTTCGGGGGGTGGCTACACCTTC,CASSVGASGGGYTF
-,TRBV5-1,-,TRBJ1-1,TGCGCCAGCAGCTCGTTTCCTCTGGTGGACACTGAAGCTTTCTTT,CASSSFPLVDTEAFF
TRBD1,TRBV5-1,-,TRBJ2-1,TGCGCCAGCAGCCTCAGACAGGGCCTCACCTACAATGAGCAGTTCTTC,CASSLRQGLTYNEQFF
-,TRBV12-3/TRBV12-4,-,TRBJ1-1,TGTACCAGTAGTTTGTCTTTGAGACCTTTGAACACTGAAGCTTTCTTT,CTSSLSLRPLNTEAFF
TRBD2,TRBV11-1,few,TRBJ2-3,TGTGCCAGCAGCTCCGATCTAGCGGGACGCACAGATACGCAGTATTTT,CASSSDLAGRTDTQYF
TRBD2,TRBV4-1,-,TRBJ2-1,TGCGCCAGCAGCCAAGCGGCGGGGGGAGGTTACAATGAGCAGTTCTTC,CASSQAAGGGYNEQFF
-,TRBV2,-,TRBJ1-5,TGTGCCAGCAGTGAAGCTTTTGACAAGAGGGTCCGTCAGCCCCAGCATTTT,CASSEAFDKRVRQPQHF
TRBD1,TRBV20-1,few,TRBJ1-1,TGCAGTGCCCTCGGGACAGGGAACACTGAAGCTTTCTTT,CSALGTGNTEAFF
-,TRBV12-5,-,TRBJ1-2,TGTGCTAGTGGTTTGGTCGGTCAGAACTATGGCTACACCTTC,CASGLVGQNYGYTF
-,TRBV15,-,TRBJ1-1,TGTGCCACCAGTAGATGGAGGGAGGGCACTGAAGCTTTCTTT,CATSRWREGTEAFF
-,TRBV20-1,-,TRBJ2-7,TGCAGTGCAGCAGGGCCCGGATTCTACGAGCAGTACTTC,CSAAGPGFYEQYF
-,TRBV7-2,few,TRBJ2-3,TGTGCCAGCAGCCAAAGTTTCACGAGGGGTACGCAGTATTTT,CASSQSFTRGTQYF
-,TRBV14,few,TRBJ1-2,TGTGCCAGCAGCCAAGATCTTGTGCATACCGGCTACACCTTC,CASSQDLVHTGYTF
-,TRBV24-1,few,TRBJ1-6,TGTGCCACCAGTGATCCGGGACCTCATTCACCCCTCCACTTT,CATSDPGPHSPLHF
-,TRBV10-3,-,TRBJ2-1,TGTGCCATCAGTGAAGGGCAGGGGGGTTACAATGAGCAGTTCTTC,CAISEGQGGYNEQFF
TRBD2,TRBV20-1,few,TRBJ2-3,TGCAGTGCTAGCCCGGGGGGACCTAGCACAGATACGCAGTATTTT,CSASPGGPSTDTQYF
TRBD1,TRBV14,-,TRBJ1-4,TGTGCCAGCAGCCCGGGACAGAGTCCTAATGAAAAACTGTTTTTT,CASSPGQSPNEKLFF
-,TRBV12-3/TRBV12-4,-,TRBJ1-2,TGTGCCAGCAGTGTACGGGTGGGAGGCTACACCTTC,CASSVRVGGYTF
-,TRBV4-3,-,TRBJ2-7,TGCGCCAGCAGCCAAGGGGCGACAGACTCCTACGAGCAGTACTTC,CASSQGATDSYEQYF
-,TRBV5-1,few,TRBJ2-4,TGCGCCAGCAGCCGAGGACCGGGGACCGAAAACATTCAGTACTTC,CASSRGPGTENIQYF
-,TRBV5-1,-,TRBJ2-5,TGCGCCAGCAGCTTGGAAGGGCCCGAGACCCAGTACTTC,CASSLEGPETQYF
-,TRBV5-1,-,TRBJ1-2,TGCGCCAGCAGCCAAGATCCGGGACAAAACTATGGCTACGCCTTC,CASSQDPGQNYGYAF
TRBD1,TRBV7-9,few,TRBJ2-1,TGTGCGAGCCATGGTATCATAGGACAGGGGACTTACAATGAGCAGTTCTTC,CASHGIIGQGTYNEQFF
TRBD1,TRBV20-1,few,TRBJ1-2,TGCAGTGCTAGAGACAGGACAGGCTGGAGTTTGGTGGGCTACACCTTC,CSARDRTGWSLVGYTF
-,TRBV12-3/TRBV12-4,few,TRBJ1-2,TGTGCCAGCAGACAGGGTCTCGGCTACACCTTC,CASRQGLGYTF
-,TRBV2,-,TRBJ2-1,TGTGCCAGCAGTTTCCGGCCCCCAAGCTATGAGCAGTTCTTC,CASSFRPPSYEQFF
TRBD2,TRBV3-1,-,TRBJ2-5,TGTGCCAGCAGCCAGGAGCGGGGGCGCTACCAAGAGACCCAGTACTTC,CASSQERGRYQETQYF
-,TRBV9,few,TRBJ2-7,TGTGCCAGCAGTCCTGGCTCTAACTCCTACGAGCAGTACTTC,CASSPGSNSYEQYF
TRBD2,TRBV5-1,-,TRBJ2-3,TGCGCCAGCAGCGTCCCTATTGCGGCGGGGGGGCGAGCAGATACGCAGTATTTT,CASSVPIAAGGRADTQYF
TRBD2,TRBV5-6,-,TRBJ2-3,TGTGCCAGCAGCTGGCTAGCGGATGAAAGGGATACGCAGTATTTT,CASSWLADERDTQYF
TRBD1,TRBV20-1,few,TRBJ1-5,TGCAGTGCCGAGGGACAGAGCAATCAGCCCCAGCATTTT,CSAEGQSNQPQHF
-,TRBV15,-,TRBJ1-5,TGTGCCACCAGCAGCCGACTCAATAGCAATCAGCCCCGGCATTTT,CATSSRLNSNQPRHF
-,TRBV7-2,-,TRBJ2-2,TGTGCCAGCAGCCGTAGACAGGCTAGCCGGGAGCTGTTTTTT,CASSRRQASRELFF
-,TRBV6-5,few,TRBJ1-1,TGTGCCAGCAGTGCAACAGGGAGGTGGGATACTGAAGCTTTCTTT,CASSATGRWDTEAFF
-,TRBV5-1,once,TRBJ2-5,TGCGCCAGCAGCCGGCTTGTCCGGGAGCGAGAGACCCAGTACTTC,CASSRLVRERETQYF
-,TRBV11-2,-,TRBJ1-2,TGTGCCAACAGCCCCCCAGGGTTTGATGGCTACACCTTC,CANSPPGFDGYTF